The 22 T cell receptor beta chains in this list originate from one sample, sequenced in a study of somatic mutations in cytotoxic T cells in rheumatoid arthritis. The table came from immunoSEQ multiplex PCR; TCRdb's copy has only in-frame clones and leaves some out. The data hold about 20,000 clones, with about 90% observed a single time. Sequenced sample: CD8+ T cells sorted from blood. The receptors here all came from a man aged 35 to 55 in good health.

This clone was observed once. J is TRBJ2-3 and V is TRBV27; 7 bases line up with TRBD2. V lost 5 bases, J lost 4 bases, and 6 bases stayed unmatched. The CDR3 has 14 residues. The germline V gene encodes CDR1 MNHEY and CDR2 SMNVEV (reference sequence). For the CDR3, the DNA is TGTGCCAGCAGTAACGGACTAGTCGCAGATACGCAGTATTTT. Protein product: CASSNGLVADTQYF.

The genes are TRBV6-1 and TRBJ2-7, with D tentatively TRBD1 (6 bases). The CDR3 contains 18 residues. Germline CDR1 reads MNHNS; CDR2 reads SASEGT. V dropped 4 bases and J dropped 5 bases, with 27 bases sitting between them. CDR3 coding DNA: TGTGCCAGCAGTGTTCAGGGGCCGGTCCATCTCGCTATAGACGAGCAGTACTTC. Translated, it gives CASSVQGPVHLAIDEQYF.

The V gene is TRBV28, the J gene TRBJ2-6, with 8 bases identical to TRBD1. J was trimmed by 3 bases and V by 4 bases; bases with no gene match: 8. The germline gives CDR1 MDHEN, CDR2 SYDVKM. The CDR3 has 17 residues. For the CDR3, the DNA is TGTGCCAGCAGTTGGGGGGCAGGGGGCAGTGGGGCCAACGTCCTGACTTTC. This codes for CASSWGAGGSGANVLTF.

The V and J genes are TRBV27 and TRBJ2-3, with TRBD2 matching 7 bases. V lost 0 bases, J lost 1 base, and 10 bases stayed unmatched. The CDR3 runs 18 residues. Per germline, CDR1 MNHEY and CDR2 SMNVEV (reference sequence). CDR3 sequence: CASSLSKRGPFGTDTQYF. The CDR3 DNA sequence: TGTGCCAGCAGTTTATCGAAGCGGGGACCGTTTGGCACAGATACGCAGTATTTT.

V and J are TRBV5-1 and TRBJ1-1, with a possible D match to TRBD1 (5 bases). The CDR3 is 15 residues long. Trimming took off 0 bases at V and 4 bases at J, with 13 bases between the two ends. Germline CDR1 reads SGHRS; CDR2 reads YFSETQ. The CDR3 region is CASSLGPQGSTEAFF. As DNA, the CDR3 is TGCGCCAGCAGCTTGGGTCCCCAGGGCAGCACTGAAGCTTTCTTT.

The chain has TRBV27 and TRBJ2-7; the D gene could be TRBD1 or TRBD2 (5 bases each). CDR1 and CDR2 (germline): MNHEY, SMNVEV (reference sequence). V was trimmed by 4 bases and J by 7 bases, leaving 17 bases between them. The length of the CDR3 is 14 residues. CDR3 nucleotides: TGTGCCAGCAGTTCTGGGGGACCCTTCCAGGAGCAGTACTTC. It codes for CASSSGGPFQEQYF.

The chain carries TRBV27 and TRBJ2-1, with TRBD2 identical over 13 bases. The CDR3 has 15 residues. The germline V gene encodes CDR1 MNHEY and CDR2 SMNVEV (reference sequence). J gave up 7 bases and V 5 bases, and 5 bases lay outside the gene matches. CDR3 sequence reads: CASSPGLAGDNEQFF. The CDR3, as DNA: TGTGCCAGCAGTCCCGGACTAGCGGGAGATAATGAGCAGTTCTTC.

V gene TRBV2 combines with J gene TRBJ1-4; D is possibly TRBD1 (5 bases). V lost 2 bases to trimming and J lost 7 bases, with 11 bases between them. CDR1 SNHLY and CDR2 FYNNEI come from the germline V gene. This CDR3 is built from 14 residues. The CDR3 nucleotides read TGTGCCAGCAGTGAACCCAGGGTATCTGAAAAACTGTTTTTT. It codes for CASSEPRVSEKLFF. Full variable domain (missing parts from reference TRBV2 and TRBJ1-4): EPEVTQTPSHQVTQMGQEVILRCVPISNHLYFYWYRQILGQKVEFLVSFYNNEISEKSEIFDDQFSVERPDGSNFTLKIRSTKLEDSAMYFCASSEPRVSEKLFFGSGTQLSVL.

V gene TRBV13 combines with J gene TRBJ2-7; 12 bases agree with TRBD2. Germline V lookup: CDR1 PRHDT, CDR2 FYEKMQ (reference sequence). CDR3 size: 17 residues. V dropped 5 bases and J dropped 3; count of bases not matched to a gene: 11. The CDR3 here is CASSPGGALAGGYEQYF. In nucleotides, the CDR3 is TGTGCCAGCAGCCCGGGGGGGGCACTAGCGGGGGGCTACGAGCAGTACTTC.

The chain joins TRBV4-3 to TRBJ2-7; D is ambiguous. Trimming took 1 base from V and 2 from J, leaving 6 bases between them. Per the germline V gene, CDR1 is LGHNA and CDR2 is YSLEER. CDR3 length: 13 residues. CDR3 nucleotide sequence: TGCGCCAGCAGCCAAGGGAGACCCTACGAGCAGTACTTC. Its translation: CASSQGRPYEQYF.

V gene TRBV19 combines with J gene TRBJ2-2, with D perhaps matching TRBD1 (6 bases). CDR1 is LNHDA, CDR2 SQIVND, per germline (reference sequence). This CDR3 has 14 residues. V was clipped by 10 bases and J by 1 base, with 13 bases between them. CDR3 amino acids: CAISRGLNTGELFF. CDR3 DNA sequence: TGTGCCATTTCCAGGGGCCTGAACACCGGGGAGCTGTTTTTT.

The rearrangement uses TRBV4-3 and TRBJ2-7; TRBD2 matches 12 bases. The V and J ends lost 4 bases and 3 bases, in that order; junction bases with no gene match: 1. The CDR3 loop spans 14 amino acids. Germline assignment: CDR1 LGHNA and CDR2 YSLEER. The CDR3 nucleotides are TGCGCCAGCAGCCCGGGACTAGCGGGCTACGAGCAGTACTTC. This gives the protein CASSPGLAGYEQYF.

V and J are TRBV27 and TRBJ2-7; 8 nucleotides line up with TRBD1. The CDR3 has 19 residues. The germline gives CDR1 MNHEY, CDR2 SMNVEV (reference sequence). Trimming at V came to 2 bases and at J to 5 bases, leaving 20 bases not matched to a gene. The CDR3 is CASSLLVGGRPGGDHEQYF. In DNA, the CDR3 is TGTGCCAGCAGTTTACTAGTCGGTGGTAGACCAGGGGGCGACCACGAGCAGTACTTC.

V is TRBV6-5 and J is TRBJ1-1; unclear D gene. CDR3 length: 14 residues. Germline values: CDR1 MNHEY, CDR2 SVGAGI. V was clipped by 6 bases and J by 1 base, with 12 bases between them. Here the CDR3 DNA reads TGTGCCAGCAGAATGAGCGGGCCGAACACTGAAGCTTTCTTT. As protein: CASRMSGPNTEAFF.

This chain connects TRBV27 to TRBJ2-2, with 9 positions matching TRBD1. CDR3 length: 14 amino acids. CDR1 MNHEY and CDR2 SMNVEV come from the germline V gene (reference sequence). J lost 6 bases, V lost 6 bases, and 5 bases had no gene match. CDR3 residues: CASSWGQGAGELFF. The CDR3 DNA is TGTGCCAGCAGCTGGGGACAGGGAGCCGGGGAGCTGTTTTTT.

The chain's CDR3 is CATSSGRDSLLLYF. CDR3 nucleotide sequence: TGTGCCACCAGCAGTGGCCGGGACAGCCTGTTGTTGTACTTC. The chain combines TRBV15 with TRBJ2-7; TRBD1 matches 7 bases. CDR3 length: 14 residues. CDR1 is LNHNV and CDR2 is YYDKDF in the germline V gene (reference sequence). Unmatched junction bases numbered 14, after V lost 3 bases and J lost 12 bases. Full variable domain (outside the CDR3, taken from reference TRBV15 and TRBJ2-7): DAMVIQNPRYQVTQFGKPVTLSCSQTLNHNVMYWYQQKSSQAPKLLFHYYDKDFNNEADTPDNFQSRRPNTSFCFLDIRSPGLGDTAMYLCATSSGRDSLLLYFGPGTRLTVT.

This chain's CDR3 is CASSYGGLGDSPLHF. The CDR3 DNA follows: TGTGCCAGCAGTTACGGGGGCCTCGGGGATTCACCCCTCCACTTT. V and J are TRBV6-5 and TRBJ1-6, with a tentative D call TRBD1 (6 bases). Trimming pared 2 bases from V and 8 bases from J, leaving 13 bases between. This CDR3 is 15 amino acids long. From germline, CDR1 is MNHEY and CDR2 SVGAGI.

This chain connects TRBV6-6 to TRBJ1-2; D remains unclear. Germline V lookup: CDR1 MNHNY, CDR2 SVGAGI (reference sequence). This CDR3 has 14 residues. V was cut by 0 bases and J by 7 bases, with 12 bases left in between. CDR3 DNA sequence: TGTGCCAGCAGTTACTCGACTGAGGCCGGTGGCTACACCTTC. As protein: CASSYSTEAGGYTF.

This clone appeared a single time. This chain uses TRBV4-2 with TRBJ1-1; perhaps TRBD1 as D (5 bases). The V gene's germline CDR1 is LGHNA and CDR2 YNFKEQ. There are 17 residues in the CDR3. V lost 0 bases and J lost 3, with 17 bases in between. CDR3 sequence reads: CASSQDTRARGDTEAFF. DNA of the CDR3: TGTGCCAGCAGCCAAGATACTCGGGCTCGGGGGGACACTGAAGCTTTCTTT.

The V call is TRBV6-5, the J call TRBJ2-1, with 10 nucleotides matching TRBD2. V gave up 0 bases and J gave up 6 bases; unmatched junction bases: 2. This CDR3 contains 15 residues. In germline, CDR1 is MNHEY, CDR2 SVGAGI. Here the CDR3 reads CASSYSTSGFNEQFF. The CDR3, as DNA: TGTGCCAGCAGTTACTCGACTAGCGGGTTCAATGAGCAGTTCTTC.

This clone was recorded only once. The J gene is TRBJ1-5, the V gene TRBV7-2; tentatively, D is TRBD1 (6 bases). Trimming stripped 4 bases from V and 2 bases from J, with 12 bases between. The CDR3 length is 15 residues. Germline lookup yields CDR1 SGHTA and CDR2 FQGNSA. The CDR3 DNA is TGTGCCAGCAGCTCGTGGGGGCTAGGCAATCAGCCCCAGCATTTT. It specifies CASSSWGLGNQPQHF.

V and J are TRBV5-6 and TRBJ1-5; D possibly corresponds to TRBD1 (5 bases). The CDR3 is 11 amino acids. Germline V gene lookup returns CDR1 SGHDT and CDR2 YYEEEE. Trimming left V 3 bases short and J 14 bases short, with 12 bases between. The DNA of the CDR3 is TGTGCCAGCAGCTCCCGGGGCGCCGAGCATTTT. Translated: CASSSRGAEHF.